This T cell receptor beta chain was identified in a study of T cell responses to AZD1222 COVID-19 vaccine. Produced via immunoSEQ multiplex PCR; TCRdb's table is partial and in-frame only. The sample consists of 160,000 or so clones, roughly 92% of them appearing once. CDR1 and CDR2 (germline): MNHEY, SMNVEV (reference sequence). V was cut by 7 bases and J by 6 bases, with 15 bases left in between. The CDR3 extends over 13 amino acids. Note on this clone: What it recognizes is unknown.

General study points: Spike-specific TCR breadth and depth went up after people got two AZD1222 doses. Clonal diversity was possibly underestimated, and the donors were mostly white British, with more females. None of the repertoires were sampled until the peak T cell response had passed.

The clonotype originates from an adult who received the AZD1222 COVID-19 vaccine. The input for sequencing was peripheral blood, taken 28 days after the second AZD1222 dose. The J gene is TRBJ1-2, the V gene TRBV27, with D maybe TRBD1 (6 bases). CDR3 in amino acids: CASMGRGANGYTF. DNA of the CDR3: TGTGCCAGCATGGGTCGGGGGGCTAATGGCTACACCTTC.